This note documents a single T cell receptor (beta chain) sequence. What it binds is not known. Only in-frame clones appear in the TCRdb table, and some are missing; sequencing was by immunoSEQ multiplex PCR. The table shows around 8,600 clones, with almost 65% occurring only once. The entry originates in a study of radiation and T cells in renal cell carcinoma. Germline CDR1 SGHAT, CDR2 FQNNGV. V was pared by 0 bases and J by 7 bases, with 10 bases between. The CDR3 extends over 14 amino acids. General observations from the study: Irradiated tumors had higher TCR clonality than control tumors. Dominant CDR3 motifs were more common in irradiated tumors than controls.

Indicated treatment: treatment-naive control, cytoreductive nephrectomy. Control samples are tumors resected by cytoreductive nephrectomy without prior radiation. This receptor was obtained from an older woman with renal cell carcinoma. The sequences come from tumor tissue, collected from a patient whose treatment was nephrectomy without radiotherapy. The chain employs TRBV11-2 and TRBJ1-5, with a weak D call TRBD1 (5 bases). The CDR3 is CASSLDRGSQPQHF. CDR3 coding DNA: TGTGCCAGCAGCTTAGATCGGGGGTCCCAGCCCCAGCATTTT.